A single sample gave rise to the 5 T cell receptor beta chains below, sequenced in a study of response to subunit inactivated influenza vaccine (dated by TCRdb to 2016 to 2019). The library was produced with RT-PCR. The instrument was an Illumina HiSeq 2500. Through fastp at Q25 and MiXCR, TCRdb rebuilt clones from the public reads, retaining in-frame beta chains. Every entry covers one CDR3 protein and lists the most common genes and DNA from its rows. The sample table contains hundreds of thousands of distinct CDR3 sequences; only one count was recorded for 15% to 19% of them. The ten largest make up roughly 12% of the sample. The sample was PBMCs from blood, taken 11 to 12 days after vaccination. Receptors originate from a man in his fifties who received an inactivated influenza vaccine. Donor details come from another sample of the same person, matched by shared clones.

This clonotype appeared a few times. This chain uses TRBV7-2 with TRBJ1-1, with D possibly being TRBD1 (6 bases). Between the trimmed V and J ends, which lost 5 bases and 1 base, there was a span of 11 bases. CDR1 is SGHTA and CDR2 is FQGNSA in the germline V gene. The CDR3 covers 14 residues. CDR3 DNA sequence: TGTGCCAGCAGCCAGGGACATGCGAACACTGAAGCTTTCTTT. This gives the protein CASSQGHANTEAFF. The variable domain in full, completed from reference TRBV7-2 and TRBJ1-1, reads GAGVSQSPSNKVTEKGKDVELRCDPISGHTALYWYRQSLGQGLEFLIYFQGNSAPDKSGLPSDRFSAERTGGSVSTLTIQRTQQEDSAVYLCASSQGHANTEAFFGQGTRLTVV.

The rearrangement links TRBV6-2 or TRBV6-3 to TRBJ2-3; weak D call: TRBD2 (6 bases). Germline lookup yields CDR1 MNHEY and CDR2 SVGEGT. The CDR3 sequence is 16 residues long. V was clipped by 0 bases and J by 5 bases, with 15 bases between them. CDR3 residues: CASSYSALAVGDTQYF. CDR3 nucleotides: TGTGCCAGCAGTTACTCGGCACTAGCCGTTGGAGATACGCAGTATTTT.

This chain uses TRBV20-1 with TRBJ2-4; a possible D gene is TRBD2 (5 bases). The germline V gene has CDR1 DFQATT and CDR2 SNEGSKA (reference sequence). V dropped 7 bases and J dropped 0 bases, with 10 bases sitting between them. This CDR3 region has 13 residues. CDR3 region: CSVPGSAKNIQYF. The DNA of the CDR3 is TGCAGTGTACCGGGATCAGCCAAAAACATTCAGTACTTC.

This clonotype was observed a few times. V is TRBV3-1 and J is TRBJ2-1, with 8 bases that match TRBD2. Germline loops: CDR1 LGHDT, CDR2 YNNKEL (reference sequence). J lost 3 bases, V lost 4 bases, and 11 bases had no gene match. This CDR3 contains 17 residues. Written as DNA, the CDR3 is TGTGCCAGCAGCCCGCGGCGTGGGCGGGAGGTCTACAATGAGCAGTTCTTC. The encoded protein is CASSPRRGREVYNEQFF.

In this sample, this clonotype turned up a few times. The gene calls are TRBV7-9 and TRBJ2-7; D gene ambiguous. CDR1 is SEHNR, CDR2 FQNEAQ, per germline (reference sequence). The V gene lost 4 bases and the J gene lost 0 bases, with 7 bases spanning the gap. This CDR3 has 13 residues. CDR3 protein: CASSYARSYEQYF. CDR3 nucleotides: TGTGCCAGCAGCTATGCACGCTCCTACGAGCAGTACTTC.